These 27 T cell receptor beta chains were sequenced from one sample in a study of blood T cell repertoires in COVID-19. The data were produced by immunoSEQ multiplex PCR, yet TCRdb's version contains in-frame clones alone and is incomplete. The data hold tens of thousands of clones, with roughly 85% observed a single time. Sequenced material: peripheral blood. The source of these receptors is a human donor in a cohort sampled during active COVID-19.

This clone has only a few counts. This rearrangement joins TRBV7-6 to TRBJ1-3; 8 bases are shared with TRBD1. The germline V gene encodes CDR1 SGHVS and CDR2 FNYEAQ. Losses at the gene ends were 4 bases for V and 2 bases for J; bases not matched to a gene: 10. The CDR3 is made up of 17 amino acids. The CDR3 reads CASSSTTGAKTGNTIYF. In DNA, the CDR3 is TGTGCCAGCAGCTCAACGACAGGGGCGAAAACTGGAAACACCATATATTTT.

The V gene is TRBV5-1, the J gene TRBJ2-5; 16 bases align to TRBD2. V was clipped by 4 bases and J by 2 bases; unmatched bases: 5. Germline V gene data show CDR1 as SGHRS and CDR2 as YFSETQ. The CDR3 length is 17 residues. The CDR3 loop is CASSPGLAGGWQETQYF. Here the CDR3 DNA reads TGCGCCAGCAGCCCGGGACTAGCGGGGGGGTGGCAAGAGACCCAGTACTTC.

This chain uses TRBV5-1 with TRBJ2-5; 8 nucleotides match TRBD2. With 6 bases clipped from V and 1 base from J, the junction kept 8 bases outside the gene matches. The CDR3 has 15 residues. Germline V gene data show CDR1 as SGHRS and CDR2 as YFSETQ. The CDR3: CASTNRGGGQETQYF. The CDR3 DNA reads as TGCGCCAGCACGAACCGGGGGGGCGGCCAAGAGACCCAGTACTTC.

In its sample, this clone was seen once. One end of the junction varies from germline; a read error may be responsible. The chain carries TRBV19 and TRBJ2-7; weak D call: TRBD2 (5 bases). The germline gives CDR1 LNHDA, CDR2 SQIVND (reference sequence). The CDR3 totals 17 residues. CDR3 nucleotide sequence: TGTGCCAGTAGTCTAGAGAGTGTCGGGCCGGTAGCGTCCGAGCAGTACTTC. It is translated as CASSLESVGPVASEQYF.

This chain links TRBV19 with TRBJ1-5; TRBD1 is a possible D gene (6 bases). V lost 5 bases and J 5 bases, leaving 13 bases between the germline ends. The length of the CDR3 is 14 residues. The germline V gene has CDR1 LNHDA and CDR2 SQIVND (reference sequence). The CDR3 sequence is CASSGQQGHQPQHF. CDR3 nucleotide sequence: TGTGCCAGTAGTGGACAACAGGGACATCAGCCCCAGCATTTT.

The rearrangement uses TRBV20-1 and TRBJ2-5; possibly TRBD2 for D (7 bases). V was cut by 3 bases and J by 4 bases, with 21 bases left in between. The CDR3 consists of 16 residues. Germline CDR1 reads DFQATT; CDR2 reads SNEGSKA (reference sequence). CDR3 sequence: CSASSGRGPGRETQYF. Here the CDR3 DNA reads TGCAGTGCTAGTTCGGGGCGGGGGCCCGGACGAGAGACCCAGTACTTC.

This chain joins TRBV5-1 and TRBJ1-4, with D possibly being TRBD1 (5 bases). CDR1 is SGHRS, CDR2 YFSETQ, per germline. The V gene lost 4 bases and the J gene lost 8 bases, with 15 bases spanning the gap. The CDR3 is made up of 14 amino acids. The CDR3 spells CASSVDNTREKLFF. The CDR3 bases are TGCGCCAGCAGCGTGGACAATACCAGGGAAAAACTGTTTTTT. Full variable domain (remainder filled in from reference TRBV5-1 and TRBJ1-4): KAGVTQTPRYLIKTRGQQVTLSCSPISGHRSVSWYQQTPGQGLQFLFEYFSETQRNKGNFPGRFSGRQFSNSRSEMNVSTLELGDSALYLCASSVDNTREKLFFGSGTQLSVL.

This clone came up once. This chain uses TRBV15 with TRBJ1-2, with TRBD1 matching over 8 bases. V shed 3 bases and J 6 bases; nucleotides not matched to a gene: 6. The germline CDR1 and CDR2 sequences are LNHNV and YYDKDF (reference sequence). The CDR3 length is 14 residues. CDR3 residues: CATSRGQDENGYTF. CDR3 in DNA: TGTGCCACCAGCAGGGGACAGGATGAGAATGGCTACACCTTC.

DNA for the CDR3: TGTGCCAGCATCCCGGGGGGGCTCACTGAAGCTTTCTTT. It specifies CASIPGGLTEAFF. The rearrangement joins TRBV2 to TRBJ1-1; tentatively, D is TRBD1 (6 bases). The length of the CDR3 is 13 residues. Germline assignment: CDR1 SNHLY and CDR2 FYNNEI. Trimming stripped 7 bases from V and 4 bases from J, with 13 bases between.

The V call is TRBV5-6, the J call TRBJ2-7; TRBD1 is a possible D gene (7 bases). Germline CDR1 and CDR2: SGHDT and YYEEEE. Trimming pared 4 bases from V and 4 bases from J, leaving 21 bases between. The CDR3 length is 16 residues. CDR3 DNA sequence: TGTGCCAGCAGCACCCGGACAGGTGGGAGGTGGTACGAGCAGTACTTC. Translating it yields CASSTRTGGRWYEQYF.

This chain connects TRBV11-2 to TRBJ1-2, with no clear D. The CDR3 extends over 14 amino acids. V gave up 0 bases and J gave up 0 bases, with 5 bases separating them. Germline V gives CDR1 SGHAT, CDR2 FQNNGV. DNA for the CDR3: TGTGCCAGCAGCTTAGACAGCGCTAACTATGGCTACACCTTC. Residues: CASSLDSANYGYTF.

The rearrangement joins TRBV4-2 to TRBJ2-1; 8 bases map to TRBD2. With 1 base clipped from V and 3 bases from J, the junction kept 5 bases outside the gene matches. The germline V gene has CDR1 LGHNA and CDR2 YNFKEQ. There are 16 residues in the CDR3. As DNA, the CDR3 is TGTGCCAGCAGCCAAGGGCGGGGGGTTCTCTACAATGAGCAGTTCTTC. Its translation: CASSQGRGVLYNEQFF.

This chain joins TRBV12-3 or TRBV12-4 and TRBJ2-2; D uncertain. The CDR3 runs 13 residues. Deletions cut 2 bases from V and 5 bases from J, with 6 bases between. CDR3: CASSLQLTGELFF. The CDR3 nucleotides read TGTGCCAGCAGTTTACAGTTAACCGGGGAGCTGTTTTTT.

CDR3 sequence (DNA): TGTGCCAGCAGTTCAGGGACAGGGGACTACGAGCAGTACTTC. It codes for CASSSGTGDYEQYF. The V and J genes are TRBV2 and TRBJ2-7; TRBD1 agrees at 10 bases. Germline V gene sequence: CDR1 SNHLY, CDR2 FYNNEI. The CDR3 totals 14 residues. After removal of 5 bases from V and 3 bases from J, the junction contained 4 bases not matched to a gene.

This clone was recorded only once. The CDR3 coding sequence is TGTGCCAGCAAAGGTTGGGACAGCTCCTACGAGCAGTACTTC. This codes for CASKGWDSSYEQYF. The chain uses TRBV14 and TRBJ2-7; 7 nucleotides line up with TRBD1. The CDR3 covers 14 residues. Germline loops: CDR1 SGHDN, CDR2 FVKESK. The V gene end was trimmed by 7 bases and the J gene end by 0 bases; junction bases not matched to a gene: 6.

The chain uses TRBV10-3 and TRBJ2-1; 15 nucleotides line up with TRBD2. J lost 8 bases, V lost 3 bases, and 8 bases had no gene match. The CDR3 sequence is 17 residues long. Germline CDR1 ENHRY, CDR2 SYGVKD. Here the CDR3 reads CAISDPGLAGGLYEQFF. In nucleotides, the CDR3 is TGTGCCATCAGTGATCCTGGACTAGCGGGGGGGTTATATGAGCAGTTCTTC.

This rearrangement joins TRBV3-1 (or the pseudogene TRBV3-2) to TRBJ1-1; D uncertain. With 5 bases removed from V and 5 bases from J, the gap between germline ends came to 12 bases. Germline loops: CDR1 LGHDT, CDR2 YNNKEL (reference sequence). The CDR3 covers 13 residues. The CDR3: CASSARGSTEAFF. CDR3 in DNA: TGTGCCAGCAGCGCACGGGGATCGACTGAAGCTTTCTTT.

This clone was recorded once. The chain recombines TRBV5-1 with TRBJ2-3; the match to TRBD1 covers 11 bases. Germline V CDR1 and CDR2: SGHRS, YFSETQ. The J segment lost 2 bases and the V segment lost 3 bases, leaving 5 bases of the junction unmatched. This CDR3 is 16 amino acids long. In DNA form, the CDR3 reads TGCGCCAGCAGCTACGGACAGGGGGCTAACACAGATACGCAGTATTTT. The encoded protein is CASSYGQGANTDTQYF. Combining the CDR3 with reference TRBV5-1 and TRBJ2-3 gives the whole variable domain KAGVTQTPRYLIKTRGQQVTLSCSPISGHRSVSWYQQTPGQGLQFLFEYFSETQRNKGNFPGRFSGRQFSNSRSEMNVSTLELGDSALYLCASSYGQGANTDTQYFGPGTRLTVL.

This chain joins TRBV11-2 and TRBJ2-5; 8 positions match TRBD2. V was clipped by 1 base and J by 7 bases; unmatched bases: 17. The length of the CDR3 is 18 residues. Germline V gene lookup returns CDR1 SGHAT and CDR2 FQNNGV. The CDR3 sequence: CASSLGGLAGNHRWTQYF. The CDR3 DNA reads TGTGCCAGCAGCTTAGGTGGATTAGCGGGGAACCACCGGTGGACCCAGTACTTC. The variable domain in full, completed from reference TRBV11-2 and TRBJ2-5, reads EAGVAQSPRYKIIEKRQSVAFWCNPISGHATLYWYQQILGQGPKLLIQFQNNGVVDDSQLPKDRFSAERLKGVDSTLKIQPAKLEDSAVYLCASSLGGLAGNHRWTQYFGPGTRLLVL.

This clone was counted a single time. The chain has TRBV7-2 and TRBJ2-2, with 9 bases fitting TRBD1. The junction had 2 bases not matched to a gene; V was cut back by 2 bases and J by 1 base. This CDR3 has 16 residues. Germline CDR1 and CDR2: SGHTA and FQGNSA. The CDR3 here is CASSLWDRENTGELFF. In nucleotides, the CDR3 is TGTGCCAGCAGCTTATGGGACAGGGAGAACACCGGGGAGCTGTTTTTT.

V gene TRBV7-9 combines with J gene TRBJ2-2; TRBD1 matches at 8 bases. This CDR3 has 15 amino acids. Germline lookup yields CDR1 SEHNR and CDR2 FQNEAQ (reference sequence). V lost 4 bases, J lost 5 bases, and 6 bases stayed unmatched. The CDR3 region is CASSSDRGVTGELFF. CDR3 DNA sequence: TGTGCCAGCAGCTCTGACAGGGGCGTTACCGGGGAGCTGTTTTTT.

This clone was seen more than once but under ten times. The chain links TRBV5-6 to TRBJ2-6, with D possibly TRBD1 on 6 matching bases. V was cut by 3 bases and J by 3 bases, with 7 bases left in between. Germline loops: CDR1 SGHDT, CDR2 YYEEEE. This CDR3 has 14 amino acids. As DNA, the CDR3 is TGTGCCAGCAGCTACAGGGTTGGGGCCAACGTCCTGACTTTC. This sequence encodes CASSYRVGANVLTF. The full variable domain, its missing parts supplied by reference TRBV5-6 and TRBJ2-6, is DAGVTQSPTHLIKTRGQQVTLRCSPKSGHDTVSWYQQALGQGPQFIFQYYEEEERQRGNFPDRFSGHQFPNYSSELNVNALLLGDSALYLCASSYRVGANVLTFGAGSRLTVL.

This chain uses TRBV6-6 with TRBJ2-5, with 15 bases lining up with TRBD2. The V and J ends lost 6 bases and 5 bases, in that order; junction bases with no gene match: 7. CDR3 length: 16 amino acids. In germline, CDR1 is MNHNY, CDR2 SVGAGI (reference sequence). The CDR3 DNA reads as TGTGCCAGCAGCCGAGGACTAGCGGGGGGGCTGGAGACCCAGTACTTC. As protein: CASSRGLAGGLETQYF.

This chain joins TRBV19 and TRBJ2-3; 7 bases are a match to TRBD1. The CDR3 contains 18 residues. Trimming took 4 bases from V and 0 from J; bases not matched to a gene: 13. The germline V gene encodes CDR1 LNHDA and CDR2 SQIVND (reference sequence). The CDR3 sequence is CASSTGRNRGYSTDTQYF. In DNA form, the CDR3 reads TGTGCCAGTAGTACGGGCCGGAACAGGGGATATAGCACAGATACGCAGTATTTT.

This clone was found a few times. The chain carries TRBV6-6 and TRBJ2-1; 10 bases are shared with TRBD2. Trimming removed 5 bases from V and 7 bases from J; junction bases left unmatched: 5. The CDR3 totals 14 residues. Per germline, CDR1 MNHNY and CDR2 SVGAGI (reference sequence). The CDR3 here is CASSQTSGLNEQFF. As DNA, the CDR3 is TGTGCCAGCAGTCAGACTAGCGGGCTTAATGAGCAGTTCTTC.

V gene TRBV7-9 combines with J gene TRBJ2-6; tentative D call: TRBD1 (7 bases). V was cut by 1 base and J by 0 bases, with 10 bases left in between. Germline CDR1 SEHNR, CDR2 FQNEAQ (reference sequence). The CDR3 consists of 17 residues. CDR3 in amino acids: CASSLGQGGSGANVLTF. The CDR3 DNA reads as TGTGCCAGCAGCTTAGGCCAGGGGGGCTCTGGGGCCAACGTCCTGACTTTC. The whole variable domain, filled in from reference TRBV7-9 and TRBJ2-6, reads DTGVSQNPRHKITKRGQNVTFRCDPISEHNRLYWYRQTLGQGPEFLTYFQNEAQLEKSRLLSDRFSAERPKGSFSTLEIQRTEQGDSAMYLCASSLGQGGSGANVLTFGAGSRLTVL.

The genes are TRBV6-2 or TRBV6-3 and TRBJ2-3; 14 bases fit TRBD2. CDR1 and CDR2 (germline): MNHEY, SVGEGT. The V segment lost 2 bases and the J segment 1 base; nucleotides outside the gene matches: 11. The CDR3 covers 20 residues. CDR3 sequence: CASSYLRTSGGLLRTDTQYF. The CDR3 nucleotides read TGTGCCAGCAGTTACCTAAGGACTAGCGGGGGGTTACTACGCACAGATACGCAGTATTTT.